The sequence of this TCR beta chain was determined in a study of cytomegalovirus exposure and HLA in healthy donors. A multiplex PCR was run with 60 Vbeta primers and 13 Jbeta primers. Assay: immunoSEQ multiplex PCR; the TCRdb copy retains only in-frame clones and omits some. The data contain about 100,000 clones, about 75% of them singletons. Notes on this clone: The antigen is unknown.

Study-level results: Earlier analysis found most TCR beta V segments productive about 90% or about 30% of the time. Later, an analysis showed that TCR beta chains associated with HLA were more clonally expanded than others that were equally common.

Germline V gene lookup returns CDR1 MNHNY and CDR2 SVGAGI (reference sequence). V was cut by 6 bases and J by 6 bases, with 9 bases left in between. The CDR3 consists of 11 residues. Sequencing used PBMCs. This sequence joins TRBV6-6 and TRBJ2-7; D uncertain. The TCR originated in a middle-aged man in good health and CMV-seronegative. The CDR3 DNA reads TGTGCCAGCAGATTCACGGGCGAGCAGTACTTC. As protein: CASRFTGEQYF.